Presented here are 3 T cell receptor beta chains from one specimen sequenced in a study of regulatory T cells in long-lasting Graves disease. Indicated time point: newly diagnosed GD, antithyroid drugs for less than 3 months. TCR sequences were obtained from RNA taken from PBMCs. Libraries of TCR beta came from iRepertoire HTBI primers plus Arm-PCR of CDR3 regions. TCRdb called the multiplex PCR reads again in MiXCR, with one record for every CDR3 protein. This sample carries about 210,000 distinct CDR3 sequences, approximately 18% of them seen once, and the ten largest clones take about 11%. The sample was also linked to a second study, of T cells in Graves' hyperthyroidism and ophthalmopathy.

Here the sequenced sample was peripheral blood mononuclear cells (PBMCs), taken at new diagnosis, from a patient treated with antithyroid drugs. The receptors derive from a woman in her 30s with Graves disease.

This clonotype showed up just a few times. The chain links TRBV19 to TRBJ2-1; D perhaps matches TRBD2 (5 bases). Germline CDR1 LNHDA, CDR2 SQIVND (reference sequence). V lost 1 base, J lost 6 bases, and 7 bases lay in between. The CDR3 extends over 13 amino acids. Written as DNA, the CDR3 is TGTGCCAGTAGTATAGTGGGGAGCAATGAGCAGTTCTTC. Its translation: CASSIVGSNEQFF. Using reference TRBV19 and TRBJ2-1 for the parts outside the CDR3, the full variable domain is DGGITQSPKYLFRKEGQNVTLSCEQNLNHDAMYWYRQDPGQGLRLIYYSQIVNDFQKGDIAEGYSVSREKKESFPLTVTSAQKNPTAFYLCASSIVGSNEQFFGPGTRLTVL.

This clonotype was seen at least ten times. The chain recombines TRBV6-2 or TRBV6-3 with TRBJ2-7, with 9 bases lining up with TRBD2. The CDR3 runs 14 residues. In germline, CDR1 is MNHEY, CDR2 SVGEGT. V shed 8 bases, J shed 5 bases, and the junction held 10 bases outside the gene matches. The CDR3: CASFPGGRANEQYF. The CDR3, as DNA: TGTGCCAGCTTCCCCGGCGGGAGGGCCAACGAGCAGTACTTC.

This clonotype turned up a few times. The chain combines TRBV27 with TRBJ2-7, with 7 bases matching TRBD1. The CDR3 consists of 15 residues. The germline gives CDR1 MNHEY, CDR2 SMNVEV (reference sequence). J was trimmed by 6 bases and V by 0 bases; bases with no gene match: 8. CDR3 region: CASSLSPKTGREQYF. The DNA for the CDR3 is TGTGCCAGCAGTTTATCCCCCAAGACAGGGCGCGAGCAGTACTTC.